The present TCR beta chain was sequenced within a study of blood T cell repertoires in COVID-19. Source study methods: It was from reference gene primer amplification that nucleated cell counts were estimated. The assay was immunoSEQ multiplex PCR, and TCRdb's table has in-frame clones only and misses some. That table is the source of V, J and clone size, and D and trimming were worked out from the DNA. Here the sample spans 150,000 or so clones, roughly 80% being singletons. CDR1 LNHDA and CDR2 SQIVND come from the germline V gene (reference sequence). V was pared by 10 bases and J by 5 bases, with 6 bases of the junction left unmatched. This CDR3 is 13 amino acids long. This clone was recorded a few times.

Source material: PBMCs or T cells enriched from blood (not recorded which). J is TRBJ2-7 and V is TRBV19; 12 bases map to TRBD2. The source of this sequence is a woman in her 40s with acute COVID-19. This CDR3 is CATGGLAGNEQYF. CDR3 nucleotides: TGTGCCACCGGAGGACTAGCGGGAAACGAGCAGTACTTC.